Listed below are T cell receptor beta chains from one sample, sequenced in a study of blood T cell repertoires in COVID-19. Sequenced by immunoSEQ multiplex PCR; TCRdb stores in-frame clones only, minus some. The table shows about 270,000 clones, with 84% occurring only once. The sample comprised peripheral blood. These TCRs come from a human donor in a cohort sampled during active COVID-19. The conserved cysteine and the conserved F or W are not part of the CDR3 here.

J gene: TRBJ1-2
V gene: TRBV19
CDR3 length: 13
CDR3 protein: ASSTKRGANYGYT

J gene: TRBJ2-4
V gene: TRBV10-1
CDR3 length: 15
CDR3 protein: ASSPSGGLGAKNIQY

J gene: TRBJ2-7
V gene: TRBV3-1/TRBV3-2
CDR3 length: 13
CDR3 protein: ASSRGVHGPYEQY

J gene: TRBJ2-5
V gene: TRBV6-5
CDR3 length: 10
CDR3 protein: ASRSFQETQY

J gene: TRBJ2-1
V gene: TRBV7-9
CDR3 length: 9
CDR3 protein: ASRSNNEQF

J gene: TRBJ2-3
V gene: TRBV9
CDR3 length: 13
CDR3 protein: ASSVSGAGTDTQY

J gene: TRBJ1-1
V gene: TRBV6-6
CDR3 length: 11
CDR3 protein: ASSRGMNTEAF

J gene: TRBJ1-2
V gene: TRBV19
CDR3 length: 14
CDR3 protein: ASSMDYGQFNYGYT

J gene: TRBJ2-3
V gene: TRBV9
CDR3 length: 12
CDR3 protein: ASSISGTTDTQY

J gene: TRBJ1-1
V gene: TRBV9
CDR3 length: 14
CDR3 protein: ASSVDTGGLNTEAF

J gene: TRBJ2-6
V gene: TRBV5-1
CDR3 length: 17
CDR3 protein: ASSFGSLDRVPGANVLT

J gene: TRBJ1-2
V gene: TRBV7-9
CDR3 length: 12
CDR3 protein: ASSPDDGNYGYT

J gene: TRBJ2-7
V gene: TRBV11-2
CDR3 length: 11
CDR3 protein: ASSWEEGYEQY

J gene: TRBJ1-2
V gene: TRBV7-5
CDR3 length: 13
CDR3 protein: ARSLGQGPNYGYT

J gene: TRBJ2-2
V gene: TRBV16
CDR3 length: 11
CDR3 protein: ASSQSRTGELF

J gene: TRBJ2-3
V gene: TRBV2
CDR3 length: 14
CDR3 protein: ASIREGRGFTDTQY

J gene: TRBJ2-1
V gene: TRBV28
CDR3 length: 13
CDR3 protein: ASSFFPTGENEQF

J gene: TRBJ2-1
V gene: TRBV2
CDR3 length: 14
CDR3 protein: ASSGVLGVSYNEQF

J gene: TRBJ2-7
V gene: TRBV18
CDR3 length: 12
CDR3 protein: ASSKRGSEGEQY

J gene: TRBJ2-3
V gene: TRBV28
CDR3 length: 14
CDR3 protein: ASRLGRDRGTDTQY

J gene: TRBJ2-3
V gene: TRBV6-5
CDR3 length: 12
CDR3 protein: ASQGTVSTDTQY

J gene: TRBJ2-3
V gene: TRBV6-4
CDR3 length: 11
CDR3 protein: ASWGLGKDTQY

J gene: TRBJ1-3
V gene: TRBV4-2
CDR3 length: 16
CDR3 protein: ASSQETGTGGTGNTIY

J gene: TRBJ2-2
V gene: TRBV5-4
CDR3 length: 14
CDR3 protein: ASSLPLPGVSGELF

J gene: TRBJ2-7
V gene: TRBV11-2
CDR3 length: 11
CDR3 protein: ASSPGEHYEQY

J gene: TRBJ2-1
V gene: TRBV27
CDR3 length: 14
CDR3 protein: ASSRWGAGVFDEQF

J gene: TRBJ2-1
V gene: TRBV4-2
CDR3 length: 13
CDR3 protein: ASSHYRGSDTEQF

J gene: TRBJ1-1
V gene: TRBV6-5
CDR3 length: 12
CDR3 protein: ASKVGAGHTEAF

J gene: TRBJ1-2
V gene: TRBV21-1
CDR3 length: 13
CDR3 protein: ASSKATQGAGGYT

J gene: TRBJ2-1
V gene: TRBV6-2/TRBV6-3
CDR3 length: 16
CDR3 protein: ASSPIELGTGSGNEQF

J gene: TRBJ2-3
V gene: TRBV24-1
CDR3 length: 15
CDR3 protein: ATSDLNDKIVWDTQY

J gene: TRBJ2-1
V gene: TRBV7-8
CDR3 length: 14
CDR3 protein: ASSPTGTSGRNEQF

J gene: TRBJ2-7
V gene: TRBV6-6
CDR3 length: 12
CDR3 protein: ASRSDRPSYEQY

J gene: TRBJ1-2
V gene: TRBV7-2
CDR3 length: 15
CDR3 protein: ASSFRFAPPVNYGYT

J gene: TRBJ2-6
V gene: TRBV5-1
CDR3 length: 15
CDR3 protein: ASSLAWRGPGANVLT

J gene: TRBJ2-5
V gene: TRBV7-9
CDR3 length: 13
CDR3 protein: ASSWGLAGGETQY

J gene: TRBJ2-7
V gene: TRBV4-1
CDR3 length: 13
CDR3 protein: ASSQESSGINEQY

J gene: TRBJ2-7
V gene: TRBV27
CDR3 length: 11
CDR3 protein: ASSVGTAYEQY

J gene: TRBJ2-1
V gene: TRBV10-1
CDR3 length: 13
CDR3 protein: ASSESGRSYNEQF

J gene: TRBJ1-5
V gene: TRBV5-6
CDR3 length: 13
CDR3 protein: ASSPRGRNNQPQH

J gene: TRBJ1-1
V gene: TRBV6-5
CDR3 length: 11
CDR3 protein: ASRIQRDTEAF